This section outlines one T cell receptor beta chain sequence together with its context. The clone's antigen remains unknown. No much larger clonotype is one base removed from it; base qualities were not supplied. The sample originates from a study of control samples from healthy donors and cancer patients (dated by TCRdb to 2020 to 2021). Receptors were amplified or captured by the immunoSEQ multiplex PCR assay. Here the immuneACCESS table is served through TCRdb, limited to in-frame sequences with V and J called. Missing clones are a known gap in these copies; in checked studies unresolved V genes cover under half, and the rest lacks a known reason. Counted in this sample were 170,000 or so clones; about 90% of them appeared once. In total, the top ten clones hold roughly 1.5% of the sample. V is cut by 0 bases and J by 3 bases, and the space between the germline ends is 5 bases. The germline V gene gives CDR1 as SGHTA and CDR2 as FQGNSA. The CDR3 runs 13 residues from the cysteine to the phenylalanine. Here the CDR3 DNA is all that survives: 39 bases in frame from base 1.

The chain is assembled from TRBV7-2 and TRBJ2-5; the D segment cannot be called with confidence. The specimen was blood. The source of this sequence is a woman aged 50 to 65 in good health. The CDR3 reads as follows: CASSLASKETQYF. The DNA sequence is given as TGTGCCAGCAGCTTAGCTAGCAAAGAGACCCAGTACTTC.